Here is one T cell receptor (beta chain) with its context. J gave up 6 bases and V 4 bases, and 2 bases lay outside the gene matches. Germline CDR1 is SGHTA and CDR2 is FQGNSA. This CDR3 has 14 residues. This sample is part of a study of blood T cell repertoires in COVID-19. Study at large: Some COVID-19 samples were acute and others convalescent; all came from the United States, Italy and Spain. Sample material is recorded as cDNA or gDNA derived from T cells, B-cell-depleted T cells, or PBMCs.

Under the authors' procedure: Amplification with reference gene primers provided the estimates of nucleated cell counts. The repertoire was sequenced with immunoSEQ multiplex PCR; TCRdb's copy has only in-frame clones and lacks some. The D gene and trimming were derived from the DNA, and the V and J assignments and clone size from that table. The sample contains roughly 100,000 clones, over 65% of which appear only once. The receptor was derived from a human donor in a cohort sampled during active COVID-19. V is TRBV7-2 and J is TRBJ1-4; 10 bases are shared with TRBD1. The source material was peripheral blood. The DNA for the CDR3 is TGTGCCAGCAGCTCGACAGGGGGCTATGAAAAACTGTTTTTT. It encodes CASSSTGGYEKLFF.